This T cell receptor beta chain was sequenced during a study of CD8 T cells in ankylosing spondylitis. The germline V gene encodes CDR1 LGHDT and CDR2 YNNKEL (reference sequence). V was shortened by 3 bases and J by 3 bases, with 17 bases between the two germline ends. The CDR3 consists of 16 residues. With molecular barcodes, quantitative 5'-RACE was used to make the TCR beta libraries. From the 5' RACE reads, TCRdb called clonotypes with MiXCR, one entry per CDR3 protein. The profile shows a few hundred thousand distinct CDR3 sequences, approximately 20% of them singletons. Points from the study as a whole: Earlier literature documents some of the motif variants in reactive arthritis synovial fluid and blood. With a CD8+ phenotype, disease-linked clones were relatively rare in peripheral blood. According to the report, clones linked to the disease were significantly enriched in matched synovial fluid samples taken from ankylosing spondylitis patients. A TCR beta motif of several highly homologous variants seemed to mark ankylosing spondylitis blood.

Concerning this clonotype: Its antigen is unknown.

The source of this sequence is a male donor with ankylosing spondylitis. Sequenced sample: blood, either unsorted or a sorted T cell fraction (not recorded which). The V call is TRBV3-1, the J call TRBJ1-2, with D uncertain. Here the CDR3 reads CASSQWMAGFDYGYTF. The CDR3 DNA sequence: TGTGCCAGCAGCCAGTGGATGGCGGGATTTGACTATGGCTACACCTTC.